The 2 T cell receptor beta chains reported below all come from one sample, sequenced in a study of monozygotic twins with inflammatory bowel disease. TCRdb reanalyzed the 5' RACE reads, giving one entry per CDR3 protein sequence and no DNA. In total, the table holds more than 350,000 distinct CDR3 sequences. Sequencing was carried out using blood. These receptors originate from a human donor with ulcerative colitis or Crohn's disease, or a healthy co-twin of an affected twin (not recorded which).

The chain uses TRBV12-3 or TRBV12-4 and TRBJ2-3; the D call from TCRdb, TRBD1, cannot be confirmed without DNA. The CDR3 loop spans 15 amino acids. The CDR3 region is CASSLGDSPTDTQYF.

The chain combines TRBV5-6 with TRBJ1-1. The CDR3 totals 13 residues. CDR1 is SGHDT and CDR2 is YYEEEE in the germline V gene. The CDR3 reads CASSLNVNTEAFF. Together with reference TRBV5-6 and TRBJ1-1, the CDR3 gives the full variable domain: DAGVTQSPTHLIKTRGQQVTLRCSPKSGHDTVSWYQQALGQGPQFIFQYYEEEERQRGNFPDRFSGHQFPNYSSELNVNALLLGDSALYLCASSLNVNTEAFFGQGTRLTVV.